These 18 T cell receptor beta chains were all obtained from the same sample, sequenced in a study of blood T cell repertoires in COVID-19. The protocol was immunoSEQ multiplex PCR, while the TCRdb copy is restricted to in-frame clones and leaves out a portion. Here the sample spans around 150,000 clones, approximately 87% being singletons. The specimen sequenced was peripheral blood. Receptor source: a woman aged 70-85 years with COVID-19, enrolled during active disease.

The CDR3 DNA reads as TGCGCCAGCAGCTTGTACCAGGGGAACTATGGCTACACCTTC. It codes for CASSLYQGNYGYTF. The rearrangement joins TRBV5-1 to TRBJ1-2; weak D call: TRBD1 (6 bases). V dropped 1 base and J dropped 2 bases, with 9 bases sitting between them. Germline V gene lookup returns CDR1 SGHRS and CDR2 YFSETQ. This CDR3 has 14 residues. Full variable domain (missing parts from reference TRBV5-1 and TRBJ1-2): KAGVTQTPRYLIKTRGQQVTLSCSPISGHRSVSWYQQTPGQGLQFLFEYFSETQRNKGNFPGRFSGRQFSNSRSEMNVSTLELGDSALYLCASSLYQGNYGYTFGSGTRLTVV.

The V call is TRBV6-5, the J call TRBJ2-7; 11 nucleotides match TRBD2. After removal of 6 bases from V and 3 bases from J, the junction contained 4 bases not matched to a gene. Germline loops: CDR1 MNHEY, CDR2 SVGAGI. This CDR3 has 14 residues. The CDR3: CASRPSGGIYEQYF. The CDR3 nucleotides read TGTGCCAGCAGACCTAGCGGGGGGATCTACGAGCAGTACTTC.

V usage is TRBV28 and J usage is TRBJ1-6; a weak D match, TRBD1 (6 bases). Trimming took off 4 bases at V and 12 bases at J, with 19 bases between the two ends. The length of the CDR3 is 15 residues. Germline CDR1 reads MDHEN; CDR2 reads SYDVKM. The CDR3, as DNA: TGTGCCAGCAGTTCCTGGGGGGGGGCCCCTCAACCCCTCCACTTT. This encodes CASSSWGGAPQPLHF.

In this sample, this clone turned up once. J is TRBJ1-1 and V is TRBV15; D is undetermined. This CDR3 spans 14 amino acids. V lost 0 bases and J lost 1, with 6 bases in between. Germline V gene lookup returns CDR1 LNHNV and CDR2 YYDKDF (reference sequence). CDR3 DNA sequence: TGTGCCACCAGCAGAGATAAACAGAACACTGAAGCTTTCTTT. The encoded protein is CATSRDKQNTEAFF.

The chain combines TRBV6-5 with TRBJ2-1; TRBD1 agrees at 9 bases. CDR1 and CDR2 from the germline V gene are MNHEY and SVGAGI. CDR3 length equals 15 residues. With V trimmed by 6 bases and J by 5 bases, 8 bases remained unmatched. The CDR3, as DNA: TGTGCCAGCAGCCACCCCGGGACAGGGAACAATGAGCAGTTCTTC. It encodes CASSHPGTGNNEQFF.

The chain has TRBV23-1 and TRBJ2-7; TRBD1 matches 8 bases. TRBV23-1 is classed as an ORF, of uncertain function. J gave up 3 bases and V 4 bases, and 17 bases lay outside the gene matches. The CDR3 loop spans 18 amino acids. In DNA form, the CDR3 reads TGCGCCAGCAGTCCGAGGGACAGGTTGGCTCAGATAGGCTACGAGCAGTACTTC. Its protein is CASSPRDRLAQIGYEQYF.

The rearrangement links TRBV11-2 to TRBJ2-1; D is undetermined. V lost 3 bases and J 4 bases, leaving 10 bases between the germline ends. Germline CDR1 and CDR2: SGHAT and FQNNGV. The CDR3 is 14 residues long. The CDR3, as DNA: TGTGCCAGCAGCTTGACATCTTCATACAATGAGCAGTTCTTC. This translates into CASSLTSSYNEQFF.

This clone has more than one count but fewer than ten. CDR3 DNA: TGTGCCAGCAGCTGGGGCCCGAACTCCTACGAGCAGTACTTC. Its translation is CASSWGPNSYEQYF. This chain connects TRBV5-4 to TRBJ2-7, with D perhaps matching TRBD1 (5 bases). Trimming cost V 3 bases and J 0 bases, with 10 bases left between them. Germline V gene sequence: CDR1 SGHNT, CDR2 YYREEE (reference sequence). The CDR3 length is 14 residues. The whole variable domain, filled in from reference TRBV5-4 and TRBJ2-7, reads ETGVTQSPTHLIKTRGQQVTLRCSSQSGHNTVSWYQQALGQGPQFIFQYYREEENGRGNFPPRFSGLQFPNYSSELNVNALELDDSALYLCASSWGPNSYEQYFGPGTRLTVT.

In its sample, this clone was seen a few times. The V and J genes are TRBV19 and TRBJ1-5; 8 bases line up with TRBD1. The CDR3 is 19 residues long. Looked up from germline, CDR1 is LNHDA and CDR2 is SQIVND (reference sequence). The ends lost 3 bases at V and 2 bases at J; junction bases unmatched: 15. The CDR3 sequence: CASSIFRGQGSVRNQPQHF. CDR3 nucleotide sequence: TGTGCCAGTAGTATTTTCCGCGGACAGGGTTCTGTCCGCAATCAGCCCCAGCATTTT.

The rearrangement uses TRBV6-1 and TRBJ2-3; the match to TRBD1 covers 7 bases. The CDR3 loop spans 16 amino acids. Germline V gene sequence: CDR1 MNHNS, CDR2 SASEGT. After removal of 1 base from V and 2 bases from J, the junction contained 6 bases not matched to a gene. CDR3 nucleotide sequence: TGTGCCAGCAGTGAAGACGGCAGGGGGTTCACAGATACGCAGTATTTT. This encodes CASSEDGRGFTDTQYF.

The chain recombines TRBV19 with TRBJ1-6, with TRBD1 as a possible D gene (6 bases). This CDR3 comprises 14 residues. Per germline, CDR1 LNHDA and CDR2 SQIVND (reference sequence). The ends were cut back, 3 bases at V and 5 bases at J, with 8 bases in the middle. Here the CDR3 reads CASSIWTDNSPLHF. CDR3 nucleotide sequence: TGTGCCAGTAGTATCTGGACAGATAATTCACCCCTCCACTTT. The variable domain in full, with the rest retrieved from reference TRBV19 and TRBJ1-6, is DGGITQSPKYLFRKEGQNVTLSCEQNLNHDAMYWYRQDPGQGLRLIYYSQIVNDFQKGDIAEGYSVSREKKESFPLTVTSAQKNPTAFYLCASSIWTDNSPLHFGNGTRLTVT.

CDR3 DNA: TGTGCCAGCAGTTCGTTAATGAGAGCAGAGGCTTCCGGCTACACCTTC. It translates to CASSSLMRAEASGYTF. V and J are TRBV28 and TRBJ1-2, with D unresolved. V dropped 4 bases and J dropped 8 bases, with 23 bases sitting between them. From germline, CDR1 is MDHEN and CDR2 SYDVKM. CDR3 size: 16 residues.

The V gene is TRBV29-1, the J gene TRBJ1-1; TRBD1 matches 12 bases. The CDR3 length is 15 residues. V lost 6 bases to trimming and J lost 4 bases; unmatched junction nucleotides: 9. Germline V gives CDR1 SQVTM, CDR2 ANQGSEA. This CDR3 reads CSVPGTGGGGTEAFF. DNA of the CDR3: TGCAGCGTCCCCGGGACAGGGGGCGGGGGCACTGAAGCTTTCTTT.

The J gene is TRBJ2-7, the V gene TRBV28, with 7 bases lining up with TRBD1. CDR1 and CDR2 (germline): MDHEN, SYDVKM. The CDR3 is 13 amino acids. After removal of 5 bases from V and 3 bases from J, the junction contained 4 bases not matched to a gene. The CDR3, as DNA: TGTGCCAGCAGTGTCCAGGGGGACTACGAGCAGTACTTC. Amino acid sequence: CASSVQGDYEQYF. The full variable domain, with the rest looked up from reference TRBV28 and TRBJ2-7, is DVKVTQSSRYLVKRTGEKVFLECVQDMDHENMFWYRQDPGLGLRLIYFSYDVKMKEKGDIPEGYSVSREKKERFSLILESASTNQTSMYLCASSVQGDYEQYFGPGTRLTVT.

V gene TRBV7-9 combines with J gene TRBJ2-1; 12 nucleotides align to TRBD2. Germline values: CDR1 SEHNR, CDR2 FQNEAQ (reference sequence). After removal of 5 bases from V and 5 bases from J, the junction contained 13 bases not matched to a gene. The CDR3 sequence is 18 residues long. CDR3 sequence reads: CASSEPPSGGAWDNEQFF. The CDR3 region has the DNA TGTGCCAGCAGCGAGCCCCCTAGCGGGGGGGCCTGGGACAATGAGCAGTTCTTC.

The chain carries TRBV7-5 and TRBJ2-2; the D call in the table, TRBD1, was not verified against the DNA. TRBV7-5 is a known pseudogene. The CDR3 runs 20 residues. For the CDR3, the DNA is TGTGCCAGAAGCTCCCCTATAGCAGGGGGAGGAGGGTGGGGCACCGGGGAGCTGTTTTTT. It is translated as CARSSPIAGGGGWGTGELFF.

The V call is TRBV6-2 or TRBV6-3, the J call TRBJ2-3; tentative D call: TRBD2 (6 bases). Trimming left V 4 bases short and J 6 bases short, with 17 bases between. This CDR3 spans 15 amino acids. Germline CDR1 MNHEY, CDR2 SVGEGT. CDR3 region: CASSSQSGRPDTQYF. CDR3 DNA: TGTGCCAGCAGTTCCCAGTCGGGGAGGCCCGATACGCAGTATTTT.

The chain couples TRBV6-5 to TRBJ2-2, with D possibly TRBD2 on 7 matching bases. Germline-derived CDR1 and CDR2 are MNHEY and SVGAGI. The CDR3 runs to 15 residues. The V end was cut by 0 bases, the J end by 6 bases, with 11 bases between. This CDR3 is CASSYSGGAPGELFF. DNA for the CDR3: TGTGCCAGCAGTTACTCTGGGGGGGCGCCCGGGGAGCTGTTTTTT.